This T cell receptor (beta chain) was recorded in a study of shared clonotypes between healthy human individuals. Overall study context: Donors had three CD4 naive, three CD4 memory, two CD8 naive and one CD8 memory plate apiece.

Only in-frame clones appear in the TCRdb table, and some are missing; sequencing was by immunoSEQ multiplex PCR. The table has around 1.1 million clones, around 78% seen once. This clone was seen at least ten times. Both subsets, CD45RA+ naive and CD45RA-negative memory, were split from the CD4+ cells. Sequences were obtained from memory CD4+ T cells from PBMCs. Subset: CD45RA-negative fraction. The TCR comes from a man aged 18 to 30 in good health. Some clones in this sample may be carry-over from other donors' samples.

CDR3 DNA sequence: TGTGCCAGCAGTGAATTAGGGGTGAGGAACACTGAAGCTTTCTTT. This sequence encodes CASSELGVRNTEAFF. The rearrangement uses TRBV2 and TRBJ1-1; a weak D match, TRBD1 (5 bases). V was trimmed by 2 bases and J by 1 base, leaving 11 bases between them. Germline CDR1 is SNHLY and CDR2 is FYNNEI. The CDR3 is 15 residues long.